The next 13 T cell receptor beta chains were all read from a single sample in a study of shared clonotypes between healthy human individuals. Libraries were prepared by immunoSEQ multiplex PCR; TCRdb keeps only in-frame clonotypes and omits some of them. The repertoire holds about half a million clones, with around 74% as singletons. Sequenced material: PBMCs. These receptors were taken from a woman aged 40-49 years in good health. Some clones in this sample may be carry-over from other donors' samples.

The gene calls are TRBV18 and TRBJ1-1; D unclear. The V gene's germline CDR1 is KGHSH and CDR2 LQKENI. V was clipped by 2 bases and J by 4 bases, with 8 bases between them. The CDR3 is 13 amino acids. The CDR3 here is CASSPGVGTEAFF. In nucleotides, the CDR3 is TGTGCCAGCTCACCAGGGGTTGGCACTGAAGCTTTCTTT.

This sequence joins TRBV28 and TRBJ2-5; a possible D gene is TRBD2 (6 bases). The J call may be incorrect, as the DNA end agrees better with TRBJ2-7. Germline CDR1 MDHEN, CDR2 SYDVKM. The CDR3 runs 15 residues. The CDR3 sequence: CASSLFPSVDYEQYF. The CDR3 DNA follows: TGTGCCAGCAGTTTATTTCCTAGCGTTGACTACGAGCAGTACTTC.

This chain uses TRBV7-8 with TRBJ1-5; 7 bases line up with TRBD1. Unmatched junction bases numbered 7, after V lost 4 bases and J lost 7 bases. There are 14 residues in the CDR3. Germline V gives CDR1 SGHVS, CDR2 FQNEAQ. This CDR3 reads CASSYITGEQPQHF. CDR3 nucleotide sequence: TGTGCCAGCAGCTATATCACAGGGGAACAGCCCCAGCATTTT.

V usage is TRBV7-6 and J usage is TRBJ2-3, with 11 bases identical to TRBD2. V dropped 5 bases and J dropped 7; count of bases not matched to a gene: 11. Germline CDR1 is SGHVS and CDR2 is FNYEAQ. The CDR3 is 16 amino acids. CDR3 bases: TGTGCCAGCAGCCGGGAACTAGCGGGAGTTTGGTATACGCAGTATTTT. It codes for CASSRELAGVWYTQYF.

The rearrangement links TRBV7-2 to TRBJ1-2, with D maybe TRBD1 (6 bases). The V and J ends lost 6 bases and 2 bases respectively, with 16 bases between them. CDR1 SGHTA and CDR2 FQGNSA come from the germline V gene. This CDR3 is built from 15 residues. This CDR3 is CASRFGGAANYGYTF. CDR3 bases: TGTGCCAGCAGGTTCGGGGGGGCGGCCAACTATGGCTACACCTTC.

The rearrangement joins TRBV18 to TRBJ2-3, with 9 bases matching TRBD1. The germline gives CDR1 KGHSH, CDR2 LQKENI. After removal of 3 bases from V and 3 bases from J, the junction contained 7 bases not matched to a gene. The CDR3 has 16 residues. CDR3 nucleotide sequence: TGTGCCAGCTCACCGGAGGGACAGGGTGGGACAGATACGCAGTATTTT. Translated, it gives CASSPEGQGGTDTQYF.

The chain employs TRBV10-1 and TRBJ2-2; no firm D call. This CDR3 region has 15 residues. The V gene lost 3 bases and the J gene lost 4 bases, with 12 bases spanning the gap. In germline, CDR1 is WNHNN, CDR2 SYGVQD (reference sequence). The CDR3 reads CASSDSSPPTGELFF. CDR3 in DNA: TGCGCCAGCAGTGACTCTAGTCCCCCCACCGGGGAGCTGTTTTTT.

This clone was counted a single time. A far larger clone is one base from this, pointing to a likely read error. Different DNA sequences within this sample yield the same CDR3. This chain uses TRBV28 with TRBJ1-5; no clear D. This CDR3 is 13 amino acids long. Germline V gene sequence: CDR1 MDHEN, CDR2 SYDVKM. Trimming left V 5 bases short and J 0 bases short, with 5 bases between. The chain's CDR3 is CASSLDSNQPQHF. The CDR3 region has the DNA TGTGCCAGCAGTCTAGATAGCAATCAGCCCCAGCATTTT.

The chain recombines TRBV25-1 with TRBJ1-2; tentatively, D is TRBD1 (5 bases). This CDR3 comprises 15 residues. The germline V and J ends were trimmed by 0 bases and 2 bases, with 10 bases remaining between them. Per the germline V gene, CDR1 is MGHDK and CDR2 is SYGVNS. The CDR3 sequence is CASSEYWEGNYGYTF. As DNA, the CDR3 is TGTGCCAGCAGTGAATATTGGGAGGGGAACTATGGCTACACCTTC.

There are a few counts of this clone. This chain joins TRBV28 and TRBJ1-5; D is possibly TRBD1 (6 bases). The V and J ends lost 10 bases and 5 bases respectively, with 12 bases between them. Germline CDR1 and CDR2: MDHEN and SYDVKM. The CDR3 consists of 12 residues. As DNA, the CDR3 is TGTGCCACCAACTCAGGGGATCAGCCCCAGCATTTT. Its translation: CATNSGDQPQHF.

V gene TRBV2 combines with J gene TRBJ1-1; tentative D call: TRBD1 (6 bases). The CDR3 runs to 14 residues. Per the germline V gene, CDR1 is SNHLY and CDR2 is FYNNEI. Trimming removed 4 bases at V and 4 bases at J, with 13 bases between. The CDR3 coding sequence is TGTGCCAGCAGTGCGACAGGTCCCTCCACTGAAGCTTTCTTT. The encoded protein is CASSATGPSTEAFF.

The rearrangement links TRBV2 to TRBJ1-1; 8 nucleotides line up with TRBD1. J was trimmed by 5 bases and V by 6 bases; bases with no gene match: 11. Germline CDR1 SNHLY, CDR2 FYNNEI. This CDR3 has 15 amino acids. Written as DNA, the CDR3 is TGTGCCAGCAGCGCCACATACAGGGGGTATACTGAAGCTTTCTTT. Translation: CASSATYRGYTEAFF.

This clone was seen a few times. The chain has TRBV6-4 and TRBJ2-1, with D maybe TRBD2 (5 bases). The CDR3 extends over 16 amino acids. Germline V lookup: CDR1 MRHNA, CDR2 SNTAGT. Trimming pared 5 bases from V and 7 bases from J, leaving 21 bases between. The CDR3, as DNA: TGTGCCAGCAGTTCTGTCGGGTCTAGCTCGTCGAATGAGCAGTTCTTC. It specifies CASSSVGSSSSNEQFF.